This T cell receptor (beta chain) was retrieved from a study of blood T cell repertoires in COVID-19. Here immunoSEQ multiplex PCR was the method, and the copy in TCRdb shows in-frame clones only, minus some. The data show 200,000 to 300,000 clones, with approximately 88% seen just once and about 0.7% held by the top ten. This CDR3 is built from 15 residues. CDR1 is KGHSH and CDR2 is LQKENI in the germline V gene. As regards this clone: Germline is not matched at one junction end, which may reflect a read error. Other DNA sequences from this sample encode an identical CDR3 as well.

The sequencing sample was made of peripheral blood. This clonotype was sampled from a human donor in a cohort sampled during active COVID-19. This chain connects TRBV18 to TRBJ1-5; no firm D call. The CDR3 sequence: CASSPEVNSNQPQHF. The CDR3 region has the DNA TGTGCCAGTTCACCAGAGGTAAATAGCAATCAGCCCCAGCATTTT.